A selection of T cell receptor beta chains follows, all from one sample in a study of naive and memory T cell subsets. MiXCR, run by TCRdb on the UMI-ligation and nested PCR reads, gives a single entry per CDR3 protein. Of approximately 21,000 distinct CDR3 sequences listed, approximately 11% are singletons. The sequenced sample consisted of central memory CD8+ T cells from blood. The receptor set was obtained from a human donor in good health. The CDR3 runs from the conserved cysteine through the conserved F or W. The D gene is left open where the match is weak. Not every row has a clone size; where given, it reads once, few, many or a size class.

clone_size | j_call | d_call | v_call | cdr3_nt | cdr3_aa
- | TRBJ2-1 | TRBD1 | TRBV28 | TGTGCCAGCAGTTTATACCAGGGGGCGGATGTGGCCTACAATGAGCAGTTCTTC | CASSLYQGADVAYNEQFF
many | TRBJ2-7 | TRBD1 | TRBV28 | TGTGCCAGCAGTTTTGACAGGGGAAGGGGCGAGCAGTACTTC | CASSFDRGRGEQYF
few | TRBJ1-5 | - | TRBV19 | TGTGCCAGTAGGCAGAGAAATAGCAATCAGCCCCAGCATTTT | CASRQRNSNQPQHF
- | TRBJ2-7 | - | TRBV7-8 | TGTGCCAGCAGGGCTTGGCACGAGCAGTACTTC | CASRAWHEQYF
- | TRBJ2-1 | TRBD2 | TRBV7-9 | TGTGCCAGCAGCCCAACGCTCGGGCCTAGCGGGAGGTTACCATACAATGAGCAGTTCTTC | CASSPTLGPSGRLPYNEQFF
medium-sized | TRBJ1-2 | - | TRBV4-1 | TGCGCCAGCAGCCAAGGTACAGGCTACACCTTC | CASSQGTGYTF
- | TRBJ2-1 | - | TRBV10-1 | TGCGCCAGCAGTAAGGACTTAAGCTCCTACAATGAGCAGTTCTTC | CASSKDLSSYNEQFF
many | TRBJ1-6 | - | TRBV27 | TGTGCCAGCAGTATTGGGTTGAGCCCGATAAATTCACCCCTCCACTTT | CASSIGLSPINSPLHF
once | TRBJ1-5 | - | TRBV19 | TGTGCCAGTAGTATAGGGAATCAGCCCCAGCATTTT | CASSIGNQPQHF
- | TRBJ1-3 | - | TRBV6-1 | TGTGCCAGCAGTGAAGTATCGACACAGAGCTCTGGAAACACCATATATTTT | CASSEVSTQSSGNTIYF
- | TRBJ2-7 | - | TRBV6-5 | TGTGCCAGCAGGGGGGGGGACAACTTCTACGAGCAGTACTTC | CASRGGDNFYEQYF
- | TRBJ2-1 | TRBD1 | TRBV9 | TGTGCCAGCAGCCTAGGGGGGGGACAGGGTGTCAACAATGAGCAGTTCTTC | CASSLGGGQGVNNEQFF
many | TRBJ2-3 | - | TRBV27 | TGTGCCAGCAGTTTCCGGGGTGGAACAGATACGCAGTATTTT | CASSFRGGTDTQYF
- | TRBJ2-5 | - | TRBV23-1 | TGCGCCAGCAGTCGGGGGGAGACCCAGTACTTC | CASSRGETQYF
many | TRBJ2-7 | - | TRBV5-6 | TGTGCCAGCAGCTTGAGTCGTGAGCAGTACTTC | CASSLSREQYF
medium-sized | TRBJ2-7 | - | TRBV12-3/TRBV12-4 | TGTGCCAGCAGTTTTGGGCCGACCTACGAGCAGTACTTC | CASSFGPTYEQYF
- | TRBJ2-2 | - | TRBV9 | TGTGCCAGCAGCGTAGTATCTAGTCATTGGCAGACCGGGGAGCTGTTTTTT | CASSVVSSHWQTGELFF
few | TRBJ1-1 | - | TRBV4-1 | TGCGCCAGCAGCAATGGGAGGGTCGGAACTGAAGCTTTCTTT | CASSNGRVGTEAFF
- | TRBJ1-6 | TRBD1 | TRBV7-9 | TGTGCCAGCAGCCCCTCATTTGCAGGGGGTAATTCACCCCTCCACTTT | CASSPSFAGGNSPLHF